A selection of T cell receptor beta chains follows, all from one sample in a study of human T cells and chemical hapten exposure. One entry per CDR3 protein results from TCRdb running MiXCR on the RACE reads. Of a few hundred thousand distinct CDR3 sequences listed, 5.5% were seen once; the top ten hold over 6.5%. The source material was whole blood, sampled in connection with sensitization to the hapten diphenylcyclopropenone (DPC). These receptors were collected from a woman younger than 35 with alopecia areata. Some clones in this sample may be carry-over from other donors' samples. The CDR3 runs from the conserved cysteine through the conserved F or W. The D gene is left open where the match is weak. Size values are once, few and many counts, or a class for expanded clones, and some rows have none.

abundance | d_gene | j_gene | v_gene | CDR3aa | CDR3nt
few | NA | TRBJ2-5 | TRBV7-3 | CASSPQEKETQYF | TGTGCCAGCAGCCCCCAGGAAAAAGAGACCCAGTACTTC
many | NA | TRBJ2-3 | TRBV6-5 | CASSYQGLDTQYF | TGTGCCAGCAGTTATCAGGGTTTAGATACGCAGTATTTT
NA | NA | TRBJ1-3 | TRBV5-1 | CASSLGPESGNTIYF | TGCGCCAGCAGCCTGGGACCTGAATCTGGAAACACCATATATTTT
few | TRBD2 | TRBJ2-7 | TRBV28 | CASSSNLAGGFEQYF | TGTGCCAGCAGTTCAAACCTAGCGGGGGGCTTCGAGCAGTACTTC
few | TRBD2 | TRBJ2-1 | TRBV9 | CASSVDWRGGRVEQFF | TGTGCCAGCAGCGTAGATTGGCGGGGGGGCCGCGTTGAGCAGTTCTTC
few | TRBD1 | TRBJ1-6 | TRBV4-2 | CASSQRGTGNSPLHF | TGTGCCAGCAGCCAACGAGGGACAGGGAATTCACCCCTCCACTTT
many | TRBD1 | TRBJ1-2 | TRBV10-3 | CAISESNEGADYGYTF | TGTGCCATCAGTGAGTCGAACGAGGGGGCGGACTATGGCTACACCTTC
many | NA | TRBJ2-1 | TRBV7-2 | CASSPRGYTGNNEQFF | TGTGCCAGCAGCCCTAGAGGGTATACGGGAAACAATGAGCAGTTCTTC
few | NA | TRBJ2-5 | TRBV7-9 | CASSSRIVEETQYF | TGTGCCAGCAGCTCTCGGATTGTAGAAGAGACCCAGTACTTC
many | NA | TRBJ1-5 | TRBV7-9 | CASSGDSYNQPQHF | TGTGCCAGCAGCGGAGACAGCTACAATCAGCCCCAGCATTTT
many | NA | TRBJ2-3 | TRBV4-3 | CASSQVMTDHSTDTQYF | TGCGCCAGCAGCCAAGTGATGACAGACCATAGCACAGATACGCAGTATTTT
NA | NA | TRBJ1-1 | TRBV20-1 | CSARLLRNTEAFF | TGCAGTGCTAGATTATTACGGAACACTGAAGCTTTCTTT
many | NA | TRBJ2-3 | TRBV20-1 | CSAPRAGSTDTQYF | TGCAGTGCTCCTCGAGCGGGTTCCACAGATACGCAGTATTTT
NA | NA | TRBJ1-5 | TRBV20-1 | CSAIFGLSGNQPQHF | TGCAGTGCTATCTTCGGCCTATCGGGCAATCAGCCCCAGCATTTT
many | NA | TRBJ2-6 | TRBV5-8 | CASSLAKTASGANVLTF | TGTGCCAGCAGCTTGGCCAAAACAGCCTCTGGGGCCAACGTCCTGACTTTC
many | NA | TRBJ2-3 | TRBV28 | CASTQDLGGADTQYF | TGTGCCAGCACCCAGGACTTAGGCGGGGCAGATACGCAGTATTTT
many | NA | TRBJ1-1 | TRBV6-2/TRBV6-3 | CASSGGPLILNTEAFF | TGTGCCAGCAGTGGCGGGCCTTTGATTTTGAACACTGAAGCTTTCTTT
NA | TRBD1 | TRBJ2-3 | TRBV5-1 | CASSWDRARTDTQYF | TGCGCCAGCAGCTGGGACAGGGCACGGACAGATACGCAGTATTTT
many | NA | TRBJ2-3 | TRBV7-2 | CATTDTQYF | TGTGCCACCACAGATACGCAGTATTTT
many | NA | TRBJ1-6 | TRBV7-9 | CASSSTWSGSPLHF | TGTGCCAGCAGCTCGACATGGTCGGGGTCACCCCTCCACTTT
NA | TRBD1 | TRBJ2-5 | TRBV20-1 | CSARSGTDAQETQYF | TGCAGTGCTAGGAGTGGGACAGATGCCCAAGAGACCCAGTACTTC
few | TRBD1 | TRBJ2-3 | TRBV4-3 | CASSHTGVSTDTQYF | TGCGCCAGCAGCCATACAGGGGTTAGCACAGATACGCAGTATTTT
NA | NA | TRBJ2-1 | TRBV6-2/TRBV6-3 | CASSYSDGGDNEQFF | TGTGCCAGCAGTTACTCGGACGGGGGTGACAATGAGCAGTTCTTC
many | NA | TRBJ2-7 | TRBV4-3 | CASSQEPAGSSYEQYF | TGCGCCAGCAGCCAAGAACCGGCAGGGAGCTCCTACGAGCAGTACTTC
NA | NA | TRBJ1-6 | TRBV7-9 | CASSLGPGVNSPLHF | TGTGCCAGCAGCCTTGGTCCAGGGGTCAATTCACCCCTCCACTTT
many | NA | TRBJ2-3 | TRBV7-9 | CASSYNQGTDTQYF | TGTGCCAGCAGCTATAATCAGGGGACAGATACGCAGTATTTT
NA | TRBD2 | TRBJ2-2 | TRBV7-2 | CASSLIFEAGYLAGELFF | TGTGCCAGCAGCTTAATCTTTGAAGCGGGGTATCTAGCCGGGGAGCTGTTTTTT
few | NA | TRBJ1-6 | TRBV29-1 | CSVARAMDSPLHF | TGCAGCGTTGCAAGGGCCATGGATTCACCCCTCCACTTT
few | NA | TRBJ1-4 | TRBV4-2 | CASSQGSRRLQGNEKLFF | TGTGCCAGCAGCCAAGGCAGTAGGAGGCTACAGGGTAATGAAAAACTGTTTTTT
NA | TRBD2 | TRBJ2-3 | TRBV5-1 | CASSLALSGGAADTQYF | TGCGCCAGCAGCTTGGCCCTTAGCGGGGGGGCCGCAGATACGCAGTATTTT
many | TRBD2 | TRBJ2-5 | TRBV29-1 | CSVGEGETQYF | TGCAGCGTTGGGGAGGGGGAGACCCAGTACTTC
NA | NA | TRBJ1-2 | TRBV12-3/TRBV12-4 | CASSSWGVYGYTF | TGTGCCAGCAGTTCCTGGGGGGTCTATGGCTACACCTTC
few | TRBD2 | TRBJ2-6 | TRBV3-1 | CASSPQLAGSSGANVLTF | TGTGCCAGCAGCCCCCAACTAGCGGGAAGCTCTGGGGCCAACGTCCTGACTTTC
many | NA | TRBJ2-1 | TRBV20-1 | CSATPTDSGGTLFF | TGCAGTGCTACTCCGACGGACAGTGGGGGAACTCTGTTCTTC
few | NA | TRBJ1-5 | TRBV4-2 | CASSQVQARGISNQPQHF | TGTGCCAGCAGCCAAGTCCAGGCGAGGGGTATCAGCAATCAGCCCCAGCATTTT
NA | NA | TRBJ2-7 | TRBV6-2/TRBV6-3 | CASPHSGTHSYEQYF | TGTGCCAGCCCCCACTCCGGGACTCACTCCTACGAGCAGTACTTC
many | NA | TRBJ2-3 | TRBV12-3/TRBV12-4 | CASSLAGDLTDTQYF | TGTGCCAGCAGTTTGGCAGGGGATCTCACAGATACGCAGTATTTT
few | TRBD1 | TRBJ1-3 | TRBV12-3/TRBV12-4 | CASRSYRDSSPFGNTIYF | TGTGCCAGCAGATCGTATAGGGACAGCTCCCCCTTTGGAAACACCATATATTTT
many | NA | TRBJ1-1 | TRBV27 | CASSLLQSTEAFF | TGTGCCAGCAGTTTACTACAGAGCACTGAAGCTTTCTTT
NA | NA | TRBJ1-6 | TRBV4-3 | CASSQEGQGSYNSPLHF | TGCGCCAGCAGCCAAGAAGGGCAGGGATCCTATAATTCACCCCTCCACTTT
few | NA | TRBJ1-5 | TRBV18 | CASSQSGTVEQPQHF | TGTGCCAGCTCACAGTCCGGGACGGTAGAACAGCCCCAGCATTTT
NA | TRBD2 | TRBJ2-1 | TRBV11-3 | CASSLGRGNEQFF | TGTGCCAGCAGCTTAGGGCGGGGGAATGAGCAGTTCTTC